This T cell receptor beta chain stems from a study of CXCR3-negative and CXCR3-positive naive CD8 T cells. It was by 5' RACE with UMI labels that the TRB cDNA libraries were prepared. TCRdb reanalyzed the 5' RACE reads and collapses them to one entry per CDR3 protein, without DNA. The sample has about 150,000 distinct CDR3 sequences, and its top ten clones hold nearly 0.5%. A word on this clonotype: Its antigen is not identified.

The study, taken as a whole, reports: Naive subsets were similarly diverse, while memory CD8+ repertoires were much less diverse. Naive cells that were CXCR3-positive had more hydrophobic TRB CDR3s (compared with CXCR3-negative naive cells).

CD45RO-CCR7+CD27+CD95- defined naive CD8+ T cells. This sequence was found in a human donor in good health. Some clones in this sample may be carry-over from other donors' samples. The sample comprised naive CXCR3+ CD8+ T cells from blood. The subset was: CD45RO-CCR7+CD27+CD95- naive CD8+ T cells expressing CXCR3 (TNR3+).

The CDR3 protein is CASSPVASTEAFF. The V gene is TRBV19, the J gene TRBJ1-1; there is no DNA to check the TCRdb D call of TRBD1. This CDR3 region has 13 residues. Germline CDR1 and CDR2: LNHDA and SQIVND (reference sequence).